These 31 T cell receptor beta chains originate from one sample sequenced in a study of radiotherapy plus CTLA-4 blockade in lung cancer. Clones were read by immunoSEQ multiplex PCR, and TCRdb kept only the in-frame ones, dropping some. The table lists roughly 100,000 clones, 85% to 90% of them singletons. The specimen was peripheral blood, collected from a patient treated with radiotherapy plus ipilimumab. The receptor set was obtained from a human donor with non-small cell lung cancer that progressed on radiotherapy plus ipilimumab. Some clones in this sample may be carry-over from other donors' samples.

The chain employs TRBV28 and TRBJ1-6, with D unclear. CDR1 MDHEN and CDR2 SYDVKM come from the germline V gene. V was shortened by 2 bases and J by 8 bases, with 7 bases between the two germline ends. This CDR3 region has 13 residues. The CDR3 region is CASSLGPYSPLHF. In DNA form, the CDR3 reads TGTGCCAGCAGTTTAGGACCTTATTCACCCCTCCACTTT.

The chain is built from TRBV7-4 and TRBJ1-5; 7 bases are shared with TRBD1. Losses at the gene ends were 5 bases for V and 5 bases for J; bases not matched to a gene: 6. Germline CDR1 is SGHVT and CDR2 is SQSDAQ. The CDR3 is 14 amino acids. The CDR3 nucleotides are TGTGCCAGCAGCGGCGACAGGGAACATCAGCCCCAGCATTTT. Translation: CASSGDREHQPQHF. The whole variable domain, filled in from reference TRBV7-4 and TRBJ1-5, reads GAGVSQSPRYKVAKRGRDVALRCDSISGHVTLYWYRQTLGQGSEVLTYSQSDAQRDKSGRPSGRFSAERPERSVSTLKIQRTEQGDSAVYLCASSGDREHQPQHFGDGTRLSIL.

This sequence joins TRBV5-4 and TRBJ1-4; 9 bases fit TRBD1. Germline V gene lookup returns CDR1 SGHNT and CDR2 YYREEE (reference sequence). After removal of 0 bases from V and 5 bases from J, the junction contained 2 bases not matched to a gene. The CDR3 runs to 15 residues. The CDR3 coding sequence is TGTGCCAGCAGCTTGGTTGGGACAGGGAATGAAAAACTGTTTTTT. This translates into CASSLVGTGNEKLFF. The whole variable domain, filled in from reference TRBV5-4 and TRBJ1-4, reads ETGVTQSPTHLIKTRGQQVTLRCSSQSGHNTVSWYQQALGQGPQFIFQYYREEENGRGNFPPRFSGLQFPNYSSELNVNALELDDSALYLCASSLVGTGNEKLFFGSGTQLSVL.

The rearrangement uses TRBV5-1 and TRBJ2-3, with 8 bases lining up with TRBD1. Germline lookup yields CDR1 SGHRS and CDR2 YFSETQ. CDR3 length equals 14 residues. The J segment lost 2 bases and the V segment lost 4 bases, leaving 3 bases of the junction unmatched. The CDR3 sequence is CASSQTGDTDTQYF. The CDR3 DNA sequence: TGCGCCAGCAGCCAGACAGGGGACACAGATACGCAGTATTTT.

The chain recombines TRBV5-1 with TRBJ1-1; D may be TRBD1 (5 bases). Germline CDR1 and CDR2: SGHRS and YFSETQ. The CDR3 loop spans 13 amino acids. Trimming shortened V by 2 bases and J by 6 bases, and 11 bases separated the two germline ends. The CDR3 region is CASSLFDSPEAFF. CDR3 in DNA: TGCGCCAGCAGCTTATTCGACAGCCCTGAAGCTTTCTTT.

V is TRBV11-3 and J is TRBJ2-5; either TRBD1 or TRBD2 may supply D (5 bases each). Trimming cost V 1 base and J 1 base, with 10 bases left between them. The CDR3 totals 15 residues. In germline, CDR1 is SGHNT, CDR2 YENEEA. The CDR3 here is CASSLVGTSQETQYF. The CDR3 region has the DNA TGTGCCAGCAGCTTAGTGGGGACCTCCCAAGAGACCCAGTACTTC.

V is TRBV5-1 and J is TRBJ2-5, with TRBD2 as a possible D gene (6 bases). The CDR3 covers 13 residues. The germline V gene has CDR1 SGHRS and CDR2 YFSETQ. Trimming took 6 bases from V and 3 from J, leaving 12 bases between them. The CDR3 DNA sequence: TGCGCCAGCACCCCGGCGGGGAAAGAGACCCAGTACTTC. This translates into CASTPAGKETQYF. Combining the CDR3 with reference TRBV5-1 and TRBJ2-5 gives the whole variable domain KAGVTQTPRYLIKTRGQQVTLSCSPISGHRSVSWYQQTPGQGLQFLFEYFSETQRNKGNFPGRFSGRQFSNSRSEMNVSTLELGDSALYLCASTPAGKETQYFGPGTRLLVL.

This sequence joins TRBV7-8 and TRBJ2-7; 7 nucleotides agree with TRBD1. The length of the CDR3 is 14 residues. Germline CDR1 and CDR2: SGHVS and FQNEAQ. Trimming at V came to 3 bases and at J to 7 bases, leaving 9 bases not matched to a gene. CDR3: CASSLDRPAGEQYF. The CDR3 DNA follows: TGTGCCAGCAGCTTGGACAGGCCAGCTGGGGAGCAGTACTTC.

The J gene is TRBJ1-5, the V gene TRBV6-7; tentative D call: TRBD1 (6 bases). TRBV6-7 is an ORF, with its function uncertain. Deletions cut 11 bases from V and 1 base from J, with 18 bases between. The CDR3 runs 15 residues. Here the CDR3 DNA reads TGTGCCCAAACGGGACAACGCCTAAGCAATCAGCCCCAGCATTTT. Translating gives CAQTGQRLSNQPQHF.

This rearrangement joins TRBV6-6 to TRBJ2-1; 15 bases are a match to TRBD2. With V trimmed by 5 bases and J by 14 bases, 7 bases remained unmatched. The CDR3 length is 14 residues. CDR1 and CDR2 from the germline V gene are MNHNY and SVGAGI (reference sequence). As DNA, the CDR3 is TGTGCCAGCAGTACAGGACTAGCGGGAGGGCAGAAGTTCTTC. Translating it yields CASSTGLAGGQKFF.

V gene TRBV19 combines with J gene TRBJ1-2, with D possibly being TRBD1 (6 bases). CDR1 is LNHDA, CDR2 SQIVND, per germline (reference sequence). This CDR3 region has 14 residues. Trimming left V 6 bases short and J 5 bases short, with 16 bases between. The CDR3 is CASRVARGEYGYTF. CDR3 nucleotide sequence: TGTGCCAGTAGAGTCGCCAGGGGCGAGTATGGCTACACCTTC.

The gene calls are TRBV5-6 and TRBJ1-2; 9 positions agree with TRBD1. CDR3 length: 15 residues. CDR1 is SGHDT, CDR2 YYEEEE, per germline. V dropped 1 base and J dropped 3; count of bases not matched to a gene: 4. This CDR3 reads CASSLMTGGYYGYTF. Here the CDR3 DNA reads TGTGCCAGCAGCTTGATGACAGGGGGTTACTATGGCTACACCTTC. The full variable domain, its missing parts supplied by reference TRBV5-6 and TRBJ1-2, is DAGVTQSPTHLIKTRGQQVTLRCSPKSGHDTVSWYQQALGQGPQFIFQYYEEEERQRGNFPDRFSGHQFPNYSSELNVNALLLGDSALYLCASSLMTGGYYGYTFGSGTRLTVV.

The CDR3: CAWSESYTEAFF. In nucleotides, the CDR3 is TGTGCCTGGAGCGAGTCGTACACTGAAGCTTTCTTT. This chain joins TRBV30 and TRBJ1-1; D is uncertain. Germline CDR1 reads GTSNPN; CDR2 reads SVGIG (reference sequence). V lost 3 bases to trimming and J lost 3 bases, with 8 bases between them. The CDR3 loop spans 12 amino acids.

The chain recombines TRBV14 with TRBJ2-7; tentatively, D is TRBD2 (6 bases). The V and J ends lost 1 base and 2 bases respectively, with 12 bases between them. This CDR3 has 15 residues. Per germline, CDR1 SGHDN and CDR2 FVKESK. CDR3 nucleotides: TGTGCCAGCAGCCAAGCCGGGGACTTAACCTACGAGCAGTACTTC. It is translated as CASSQAGDLTYEQYF.

CDR3 sequence reads: CASSLRGSGNTIYF. For the CDR3, the DNA is TGTGCCAGCAGCTTAAGGGGGTCTGGAAACACCATATATTTT. The V gene is TRBV7-3, the J gene TRBJ1-3, with D perhaps TRBD1 (5 bases). The CDR3 is made up of 14 amino acids. V was shortened by 1 base and J by 1 base, with 5 bases between the two germline ends. Germline CDR1 reads SGHTA; CDR2 reads FQGTGA.

The chain carries TRBV6-5 and TRBJ2-5; D not resolved. Germline loops: CDR1 MNHEY, CDR2 SVGAGI. The CDR3 covers 11 residues. Trimming removed 4 bases from V and 7 bases from J, with 7 bases in between. In DNA form, the CDR3 reads TGTGCCAGCAGTTCCCCCCGGACCCAGTACTTC. Amino acid sequence: CASSSPRTQYF.

The genes are TRBV7-2 and TRBJ2-1, with D possibly being TRBD1 (6 bases). CDR1 and CDR2 from the germline V gene are SGHTA and FQGNSA. Trimming took 3 bases from V and 5 from J, leaving 14 bases between them. The CDR3 runs 15 residues. The CDR3 coding sequence is TGTGCCAGCAGCTTTAGGACAGCTGGAAACAATGAGCAGTTCTTC. It yields the protein CASSFRTAGNNEQFF.

The rearrangement joins TRBV27 to TRBJ2-7; no clear D gene. The V gene lost 3 bases and the J gene lost 4 bases, with 16 bases spanning the gap. The germline V gene encodes CDR1 MNHEY and CDR2 SMNVEV (reference sequence). The CDR3 spans 15 residues. CDR3 in DNA: TGTGCCAGCAGTTTTCTGGGATACCTCGCTTACGAGCAGTACTTC. The encoded protein is CASSFLGYLAYEQYF.

The chain uses TRBV30 and TRBJ1-6; 8 bases map to TRBD1. Germline lookup yields CDR1 GTSNPN and CDR2 SVGIG (reference sequence). With V trimmed by 4 bases and J by 7 bases, 6 bases remained unmatched. The CDR3 spans 14 residues. The CDR3 nucleotides read TGTGCCTGGACCCGGGACAGGCCCAATTCACCCCTCCACTTT. Translating gives CAWTRDRPNSPLHF.

This sequence joins TRBV9 and TRBJ1-1; no reliable D call. Germline loops: CDR1 SGDLS, CDR2 YYNGEE. Trimming took 0 bases from V and 1 from J, leaving 10 bases between them. CDR3 length: 15 amino acids. In DNA, the CDR3 is TGTGCCAGCAGCGTAGCTCCTGACGCGAACACTGAAGCTTTCTTT. It encodes CASSVAPDANTEAFF.

The genes are TRBV4-3 and TRBJ1-5; D ambiguous. Germline V gene lookup returns CDR1 LGHNA and CDR2 YSLEER. Between the trimmed V and J ends, which lost 1 base and 9 bases, there was a span of 10 bases. There are 13 residues in the CDR3. The CDR3 DNA follows: TGCGCCAGCAGCCAAGTGGGCTTGGGGCCCCAGCATTTT. As protein: CASSQVGLGPQHF.

The J gene is TRBJ2-1, the V gene TRBV18, with TRBD2 matching over 9 bases. This CDR3 region has 15 residues. V lost 4 bases to trimming and J lost 7 bases; unmatched junction nucleotides: 8. Per the germline V gene, CDR1 is KGHSH and CDR2 is LQKENI. CDR3 region: CASSRTGGGDNEQFF. The CDR3 coding sequence is TGTGCCAGCTCACGTACAGGCGGGGGGGATAATGAGCAGTTCTTC.

The chain couples TRBV28 to TRBJ2-5; TRBD2 is a possible D gene (7 bases). The CDR3 has 15 residues. Trimming cost V 6 bases and J 1 base, with 15 bases left between them. From germline, CDR1 is MDHEN and CDR2 SYDVKM. The CDR3 here is CASRKGGSVQETQYF. For the CDR3, the DNA is TGTGCCAGCAGAAAGGGGGGGTCTGTCCAAGAGACCCAGTACTTC.

V is TRBV16 and J is TRBJ2-7; D is uncertain. The length of the CDR3 is 11 residues. Germline values: CDR1 KGHSY, CDR2 FQNENV. V lost 0 bases and J lost 10, with 7 bases in between. Here the CDR3 DNA reads TGTGCCAGCAGCCAATCGAGAGCCCAGTACTTC. It translates to CASSQSRAQYF.

The gene calls are TRBV9 and TRBJ2-7, with 9 bases that match TRBD1. The CDR3 sequence is 15 residues long. Germline CDR1 SGDLS, CDR2 YYNGEE. With 3 bases clipped from V and 4 bases from J, the junction kept 8 bases outside the gene matches. The CDR3 nucleotides are TGTGCCAGCAGCGGTTCCGGGACAGGGCTTTACGAGCAGTACTTC. Amino acid sequence: CASSGSGTGLYEQYF.

The chain is built from TRBV9 and TRBJ1-1; D gene ambiguous. Trimming shortened V by 4 bases and J by 1 base, and 11 bases separated the two germline ends. The CDR3 extends over 14 amino acids. Germline V lookup: CDR1 SGDLS, CDR2 YYNGEE. The CDR3 nucleotides read TGTGCCAGCAGCCCCCGGCCTGGGAACACTGAAGCTTTCTTT. It encodes CASSPRPGNTEAFF.

The chain has TRBV7-2 and TRBJ2-2; 7 bases match TRBD2. The CDR3 is made up of 16 amino acids. CDR1 is SGHTA, CDR2 FQGNSA, per germline. Unmatched junction bases numbered 13, after V lost 8 bases and J lost 4 bases. Here the CDR3 DNA reads TGTGCCAGCGACCCATGGGGCGGGGGTTCCACCGGGGAGCTGTTTTTT. It translates to CASDPWGGGSTGELFF.

Here the CDR3 reads CASMDSLQETQYF. CDR3 DNA sequence: TGTGCCAGCATGGACAGTCTCCAAGAGACCCAGTACTTC. The chain has TRBV10-3 and TRBJ2-5; perhaps TRBD1 as D (6 bases). Germline values: CDR1 ENHRY, CDR2 SYGVKD. The CDR3 spans 13 residues. Trimming left V 10 bases short and J 1 base short, with 13 bases between.

The chain is built from TRBV7-2 and TRBJ2-2, with unresolved D. Trimming stripped 1 base from V and 6 bases from J, with 15 bases between. This CDR3 comprises 16 residues. CDR1 and CDR2 from the germline V gene are SGHTA and FQGNSA. The CDR3 DNA reads TGTGCCAGCAGCTTAGGGATTTCGAATAGTGCCGGGGAGCTGTTTTTT. As protein: CASSLGISNSAGELFF.

The chain has TRBV7-9 and TRBJ2-3; TRBD2 might be the D (6 bases). The germline CDR1 and CDR2 sequences are SEHNR and FQNEAQ (reference sequence). Trimming removed 2 bases at V and 6 bases at J, with 12 bases between. This CDR3 is 14 amino acids long. The CDR3, as DNA: TGTGCCAGCAGCTTAAACGGGGGAGCTGATACGCAGTATTTT. Its protein is CASSLNGGADTQYF.

The J gene is TRBJ2-1, the V gene TRBV9; D ambiguous. The CDR3 has 14 residues. Trimming left V 2 bases short and J 2 bases short, with 8 bases between. Per germline, CDR1 SGDLS and CDR2 YYNGEE. The CDR3 here is CASSVDRTYNEQFF. The CDR3 DNA sequence: TGTGCCAGCAGCGTTGATAGAACCTACAATGAGCAGTTCTTC.